The sequence of this T cell receptor (beta chain) was determined in a study of blood T cell repertoires in COVID-19. On the study more broadly: Researchers got acute and convalescent COVID-19 samples from the United States, Italy and Spain.

Data came from immunoSEQ multiplex PCR; TCRdb stores just in-frame clones and leaves some out. The profile shows under 500,000 clones, more than 85% of them singletons. Losses at the gene ends were 4 bases for V and 4 bases for J; bases not matched to a gene: 8. Germline V gives CDR1 MNHEY, CDR2 SVGAGI. The CDR3 is 16 amino acids. Sequenced: peripheral blood. V and J are TRBV6-5 and TRBJ2-3, with 10 bases that match TRBD2. The clonotype was recovered from a woman aged 25 to 39 with acute or convalescent COVID-19. The CDR3: CASSSRTSGGADTQYF. The CDR3 coding sequence is TGTGCCAGCAGTTCCCGGACTAGCGGAGGGGCAGATACGCAGTATTTT.